This T cell receptor (beta chain) was sequenced during a study of a mutant IDH1 vaccine in newly diagnosed glioma. Study summary: Before enrollment, the patients had been treated with radiotherapy alone, temozolomide alone, or both together. Most of them had received both.

As for time point: baseline, week 1 (first vaccination visit). The treatment was: pre-vaccination baseline after standard-of-care therapy. TCRdb's copy holds only in-frame clones and misses some; the assay was immunoSEQ multiplex PCR. The table shows roughly 68,000 clones, with less than 85% occurring only once. This CDR3 contains 14 residues. Germline loops: CDR1 MNHEY, CDR2 SVGAGI. The junction had 7 bases not matched to a gene; V was cut back by 8 bases and J by 2 bases. The chain links TRBV6-5 to TRBJ2-5, with 8 bases fitting TRBD2. The source was PBMCs, collected from a glioma patient treated with radiotherapy, temozolomide or both. This TCR was sampled from a man aged 50 to 59 with glioma. The CDR3 loop is CASGLAGGQETQYF. The CDR3, as DNA: TGTGCCAGCGGCCTCGCGGGGGGTCAAGAGACCCAGTACTTC.